This TCR beta chain was found in a study of blood T cells in healthy people across ages. The germline CDR1 and CDR2 sequences are DFQATT and SNEGSKA (reference sequence). The ends lost 6 bases at V and 9 bases at J; junction bases unmatched: 9. CDR3 size: 12 residues. A remark on this clonotype: Its antigen remains unknown.

The total RNA that was extracted per sample amounted to at least 5.5 micrograms. Then a second PCR, running about 6 to 12 cycles, was carried out with a sample-barcoded 5' primer and a J-beta primer mix. Every cDNA molecule bore a tag from a template-switch adaptor containing 12 random nucleotides. TCRdb processed the 5' RACE reads anew with MiXCR; each CDR3 protein has one entry. The sample shows around 670,000 distinct CDR3 sequences, approximately 30% of them seen only once. Study-level points and caveats: Estimates based on one million T cells were treated as lower bounds. Relative to aged donors, long-lived donors carried more naive CD4+ cells and displayed higher diversity.

The sequencing input was blood. V is TRBV20-1 and J is TRBJ2-5, with 8 bases aligning to TRBD2. The origin of this receptor is a woman older than 75 in good health. The CDR3: CSAGTRLDSQYF. The CDR3 coding sequence is TGCAGTGCCGGGACTAGATTAGATTCCCAGTACTTC.